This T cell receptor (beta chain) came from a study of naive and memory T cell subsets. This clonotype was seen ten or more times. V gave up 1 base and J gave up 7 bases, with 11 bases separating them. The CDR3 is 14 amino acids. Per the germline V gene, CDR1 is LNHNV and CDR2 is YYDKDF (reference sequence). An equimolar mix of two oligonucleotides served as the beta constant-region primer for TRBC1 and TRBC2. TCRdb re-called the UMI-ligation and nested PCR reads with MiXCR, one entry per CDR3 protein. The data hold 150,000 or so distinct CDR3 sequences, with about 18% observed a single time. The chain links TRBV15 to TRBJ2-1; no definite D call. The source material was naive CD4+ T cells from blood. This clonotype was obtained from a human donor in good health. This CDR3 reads CATSRGSVRNEQFF. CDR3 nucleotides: TGTGCCACCAGCAGAGGCAGTGTCAGGAATGAGCAGTTCTTC. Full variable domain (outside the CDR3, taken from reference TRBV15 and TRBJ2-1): DAMVIQNPRYQVTQFGKPVTLSCSQTLNHNVMYWYQQKSSQAPKLLFHYYDKDFNNEADTPDNFQSRRPNTSFCFLDIRSPGLGDTAMYLCATSRGSVRNEQFFGPGTRLTVL.